This T cell receptor (beta chain) was recorded in a study of cytomegalovirus exposure and HLA in healthy donors. Study-wide points: According to an earlier analysis, most TCR beta V segments yielded productive rearrangements about 87% or about 30% of the time. Specificity for CMV antigens was confirmed in vitro for a few of the CMV-associated chains.

Notes on this clone: Its antigen is not known. Within the sample, other DNA sequences also encode this same CDR3.

The CDR3 runs 14 residues. Trimming took 1 base from V and 13 from J, leaving 14 bases between them. Germline V lookup: CDR1 ENHRY, CDR2 SYGVKD. Primers for the PCR totalled 60 Vbeta and 13 Jbeta. The protocol was immunoSEQ multiplex PCR, while the TCRdb copy is restricted to in-frame clones and leaves out a portion. Among 310,000 or so clones listed, roughly 90% were seen once. Material for sequencing was PBMCs. The TCR originated in a young woman in good health and CMV-seronegative. The V call is TRBV10-3, the J call TRBJ1-6; D gene uncertain. The CDR3 DNA sequence: TGTGCCATCAGTGAGTTATCCTGGAGATCCCCCCTCCACTTT. This encodes CAISELSWRSPLHF.